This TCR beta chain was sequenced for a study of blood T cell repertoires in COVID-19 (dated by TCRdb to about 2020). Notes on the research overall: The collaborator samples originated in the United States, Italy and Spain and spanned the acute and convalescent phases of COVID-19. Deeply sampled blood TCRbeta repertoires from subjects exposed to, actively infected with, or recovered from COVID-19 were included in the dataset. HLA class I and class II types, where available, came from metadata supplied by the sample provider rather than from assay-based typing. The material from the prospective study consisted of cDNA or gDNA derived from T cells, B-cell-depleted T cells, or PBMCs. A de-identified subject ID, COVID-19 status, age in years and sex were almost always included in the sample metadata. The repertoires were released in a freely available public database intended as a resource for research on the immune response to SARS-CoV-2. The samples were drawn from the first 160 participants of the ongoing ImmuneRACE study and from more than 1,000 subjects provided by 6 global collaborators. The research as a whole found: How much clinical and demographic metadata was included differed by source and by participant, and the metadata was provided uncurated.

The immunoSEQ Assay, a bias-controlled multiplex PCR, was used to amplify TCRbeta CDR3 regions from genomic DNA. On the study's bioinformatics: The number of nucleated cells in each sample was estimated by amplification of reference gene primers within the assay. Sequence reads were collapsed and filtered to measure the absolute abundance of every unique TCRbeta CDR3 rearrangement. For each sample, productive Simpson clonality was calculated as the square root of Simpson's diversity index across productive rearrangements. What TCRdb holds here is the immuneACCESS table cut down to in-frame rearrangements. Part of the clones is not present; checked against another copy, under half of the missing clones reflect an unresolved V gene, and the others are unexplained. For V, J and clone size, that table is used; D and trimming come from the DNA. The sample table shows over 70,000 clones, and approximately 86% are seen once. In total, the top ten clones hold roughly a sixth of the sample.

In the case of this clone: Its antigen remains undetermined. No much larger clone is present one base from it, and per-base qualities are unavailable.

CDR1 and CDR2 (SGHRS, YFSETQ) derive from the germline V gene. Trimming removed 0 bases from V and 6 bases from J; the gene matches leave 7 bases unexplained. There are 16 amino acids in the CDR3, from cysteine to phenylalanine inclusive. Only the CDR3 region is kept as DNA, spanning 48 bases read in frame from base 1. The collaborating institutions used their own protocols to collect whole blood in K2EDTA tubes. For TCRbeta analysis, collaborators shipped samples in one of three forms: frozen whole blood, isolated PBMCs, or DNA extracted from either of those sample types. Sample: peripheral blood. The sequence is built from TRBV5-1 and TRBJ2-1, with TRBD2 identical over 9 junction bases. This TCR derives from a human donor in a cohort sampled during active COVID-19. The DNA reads TGCGCCAGCAGCTTGGTAGGTAGCGGGAGAGGCAATGAGCAGTTCTTC. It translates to CASSLVGSGRGNEQFF. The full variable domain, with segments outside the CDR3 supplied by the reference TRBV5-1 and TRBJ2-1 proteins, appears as KAGVTQTPRYLIKTRGQQVTLSCSPISGHRSVSWYQQTPGQGLQFLFEYFSETQRNKGNFPGRFSGRQFSNSRSEMNVSTLELGDSALYLCASSLVGSGRGNEQFFGPGTRLTVL.